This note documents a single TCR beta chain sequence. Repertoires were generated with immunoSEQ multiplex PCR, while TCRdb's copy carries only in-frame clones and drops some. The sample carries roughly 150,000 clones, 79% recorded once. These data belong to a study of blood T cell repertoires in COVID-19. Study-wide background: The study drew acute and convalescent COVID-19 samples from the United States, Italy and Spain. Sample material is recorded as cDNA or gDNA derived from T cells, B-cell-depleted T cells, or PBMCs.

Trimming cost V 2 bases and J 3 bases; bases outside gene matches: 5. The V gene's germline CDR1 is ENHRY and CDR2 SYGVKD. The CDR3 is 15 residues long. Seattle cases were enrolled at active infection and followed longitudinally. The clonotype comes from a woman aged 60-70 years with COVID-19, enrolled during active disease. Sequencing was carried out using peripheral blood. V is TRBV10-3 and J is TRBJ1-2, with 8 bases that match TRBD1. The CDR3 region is CAISETGGSDYGYTF. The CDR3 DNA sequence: TGTGCCATCAGTGAGACAGGGGGGAGTGACTATGGCTACACCTTC.